This TCR beta chain comes out of a study of shared clonotypes between healthy human individuals (dated by TCRdb to between 2020 and 2021). With respect to the entire study: A couple of women and three men aged 18 to 49 years were included in the cohort. For each donor, CD4 naive and CD4 memory were each run on three plates, CD8 naive on two plates, and CD8 memory on one plate. The study deeply sequenced blood TCR repertoires of about 5 healthy adults to estimate repertoire size and the extent of clonotype sharing between individuals. To increase sequencing depth and limit assay-specific biases, different laboratories used diverse techniques to prepare libraries and sequence TCR repertoires. Each donor's leukapheresis produced roughly between roughly 0.85 and 10 billion PBMCs. General findings and caveats noted by the study authors: Even with the large sequencing depth, rarefaction of the sorted-subset datasets indicated that sequencing was incomplete. Compared with non-shared clonotypes, clonotypes shared by all four sorted-subset donors had higher generation probabilities. Pairwise subsampling indicated that sequencing depth was expected to affect the degree of clonotype sharing among donors. About 4.5% of naive CD4, 3.5% of naive CD8, about 2.1% of memory CD4, and roughly 0.4% of memory CD8 clonotypes were shared across a few donors. Larger estimated clonotype richness was generally found for naive subsets than for memory subsets. Sampling was restricted to blood, and TCR repertoires in tissues likely differ from the TCR repertoires found in blood. The genetic and exposure-history diversity represented was limited by the small number of donors.

On this clone itself: Its recognized antigen is unknown. Per-base qualities were not stored, and no clone one base away is much larger.

CD8 naive samples were CD45RO-negative cells positively selected for CCR7, giving a CD45RA+CCR7+ population that excluded TemRA cells. The donors were healthy, HIV-negative adults with no recently reported acute infections or vaccinations. Every donor was a Caucasian adult living in Nashville, Tennessee, USA. Blood was collected by leukapheresis, and PBMCs were isolated by Ficoll-Histopaque density gradient centrifugation and then cryopreserved in liquid nitrogen vapor phase. Analytical flow cytometry was used to check the purity and quantity of every magnetically sorted T cell population. Genomic DNA was isolated from each sorted fraction and quantified by UV absorbance on a Nanodrop 2000c. The CDR3 goes from the cysteine to the phenylalanine over 14 residues. The CDR3 DNA has 42 bases and is translated from base 1. The germline V gene specifies MGHRA as CDR1 and YSYEKL as CDR2. Between the V and J ends, shortened by 1 base and 8 bases respectively, the junction contains 11 bases.

TCR CDR3 regions were amplified from genomic DNA by multiplex PCR using the deep immunoSEQ assay. Genomic DNA extracted from each cell subset was distributed evenly over all wells of several immunoSEQ 96-well plates, and each plate served as one replicate. For sorted subsets, each replicate PCR was loaded with about 0.2 ug genomic DNA, equivalent to roughly 30,000 T cell genomes. The purified libraries were quantified using a Qubit 3.0 fluorometer, sized with a Bioanalyzer 2100, and then quantified again using the KAPA Library Quantification kit. Each immunoSEQ 96-well plate was sequenced on its own single-read 150-cycle Illumina NextSeq 550 flow cell. The authors processed their data as follows. The immunoSEQ output contained only junctional sequences without quality scores, so filtering could not match that applied to full-length reads. Sequences were annotated with PyIR, a Python wrapper for IgBLAST v1.9, using IMGT germline references to assign V/J genes and CDR3. Any read was removed if the V/J assignment was weak (E-value above 1e-6), the CDR3 was missing, or the read contained stop codons, out-of-frame junctions, or ambiguous translated residues. V3J clonotypes were defined by identical inferred V gene, J gene, and CDR3 amino acid sequence. The percentage overlap between two repertoires was calculated by dividing the number of shared unique clonotypes by the size of the smaller repertoire. RTK rarefaction, the Chao1 estimator, and Recon v2.1 estimates of unobserved clonotypes were used to assess repertoire richness. Generation probabilities for all TCRbeta clonotypes obtained by the gDNA method from a few donors were computed using OLGA. TCRdb took over this immuneACCESS table, retaining in-frame rearrangements with V and J assigned. Such tables are incomplete; in checked studies, under half of the missing clones stem from an unresolved V gene, and the remainder is unexplained. The D gene and trimming were derived from the DNA, and the V and J assignments and clone size from that table. The sample profile shows some 2,000,000 clones; just under 95% of them were found once. The top ten clonotypes cover approximately 1.2% of the sample.

Recombination linked TRBV4-1 to TRBJ2-2, and the D gene may be TRBD2, 5 bases matching. The sequencing input was naive CD8+ T cells sorted from blood. This specimen's cell subset or site label, interpreted: CD45RA+CCR7+. The sequence was obtained from a man between 18 and 29 years old in good health. CDR3 reads: CASSQVAPGGELFF. The DNA reads TGCGCCAGCAGCCAAGTGGCCCCGGGGGGGGAGCTGTTTTTT.